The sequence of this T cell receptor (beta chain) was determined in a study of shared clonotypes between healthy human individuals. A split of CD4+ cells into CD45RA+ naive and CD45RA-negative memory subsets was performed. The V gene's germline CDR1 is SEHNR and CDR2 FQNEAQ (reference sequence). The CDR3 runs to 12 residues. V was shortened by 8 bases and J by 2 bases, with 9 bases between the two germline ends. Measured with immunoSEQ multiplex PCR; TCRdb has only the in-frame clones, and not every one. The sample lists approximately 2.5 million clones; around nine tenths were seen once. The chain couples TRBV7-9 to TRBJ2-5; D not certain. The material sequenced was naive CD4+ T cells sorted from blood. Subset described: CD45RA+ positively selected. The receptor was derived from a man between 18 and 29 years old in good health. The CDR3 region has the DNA TGTGCCAGCGAAAGGGCACAAGAGACCCAGTACTTC. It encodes CASERAQETQYF. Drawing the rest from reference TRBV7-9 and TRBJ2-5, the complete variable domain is DTGVSQNPRHKITKRGQNVTFRCDPISEHNRLYWYRQTLGQGPEFLTYFQNEAQLEKSRLLSDRFSAERPKGSFSTLEIQRTEQGDSAMYLCASERAQETQYFGPGTRLLVL.